Below are 12 T cell receptor beta chains sequenced from a single sample in a study of T-cell reconstitution after alpha-beta-depleted transplantation in children. The TCRbeta library was prepared with unique molecular identifiers. TCRdb reprocessed the PCR reads with MiXCR, giving one entry per CDR3 protein. The sample yields a few hundred thousand distinct CDR3 sequences, under 9.5% seen once. The source was PBMCs from the stem cell graft donor, collected from the stem cell graft. The receptors here all came from a human donor who donated a stem cell graft to a child with acute lymphoblastic leukemia.

This chain links TRBV6-4 with TRBJ1-2, with 9 bases matching TRBD1. Germline CDR1 reads MRHNA; CDR2 reads SNTAGT. The CDR3 spans 19 residues. V lost 7 bases, J lost 3 bases, and 21 bases stayed unmatched. In DNA form, the CDR3 reads TGTGCCAGCAACCCCTCCCGGGGGACAGGGTCTCTTTCGTACTATGGCTACACCTTC. Protein: CASNPSRGTGSLSYYGYTF.

This clonotype was counted only a few times. The V and J genes are TRBV6-5 and TRBJ1-1; the D gene is possibly TRBD1 (5 bases). The CDR3 covers 13 residues. V lost 2 bases, J lost 1 base, and 5 bases lay in between. Germline assignment: CDR1 MNHEY and CDR2 SVGAGI. The CDR3 protein is CASSYQGNTEAFF. The CDR3 bases are TGTGCCAGCAGTTACCAGGGGAACACTGAAGCTTTCTTT.

This clonotype came up many times. The V call is TRBV12-3 or TRBV12-4, the J call TRBJ1-2; no firm D call. The CDR3 has 14 residues. V shed 7 bases and J shed 3 bases, with 15 bases lying between them. The CDR3 here is CASKNRRADYGYTF. The DNA of the CDR3 is TGTGCCAGCAAAAATCGAAGGGCGGACTATGGCTACACCTTC.

This clonotype showed up many times. The chain employs TRBV27 and TRBJ2-2; D may be TRBD2 (6 bases). The V end lost 8 bases, the J end lost 3 bases, and 19 bases lay between the germline ends. Germline V gives CDR1 MNHEY, CDR2 SMNVEV (reference sequence). The CDR3 is 16 amino acids. CDR3: CASAYLARVDTGELFF. CDR3 coding DNA: TGTGCCAGCGCGTATCTAGCGAGGGTCGACACCGGGGAGCTGTTTTTT.

The sample holds many counts of this clonotype. The chain couples TRBV28 to TRBJ1-6, with D unclear. Germline lookup yields CDR1 MDHEN and CDR2 SYDVKM. Trimming pared 6 bases from V and 1 base from J, leaving 4 bases between. CDR3 length: 13 amino acids. In nucleotides, the CDR3 is TGTGCCAGCAGCGCTTCCTATAATTCACCCCTCCACTTT. Amino acids: CASSASYNSPLHF.

This clonotype appeared a few times. The CDR3 nucleotides are TGCAGTGCTAGAATGGTGCAGGGCGGACAGCCCCAGCATTTT. Protein sequence: CSARMVQGGQPQHF. V and J are TRBV20-1 and TRBJ1-5, with a weak D call TRBD1 (5 bases). The germline CDR1 and CDR2 sequences are DFQATT and SNEGSKA (reference sequence). The CDR3 covers 14 residues. V gave up 2 bases and J gave up 7 bases, with 15 bases separating them.

This clonotype was observed a few times. This chain links TRBV5-4 with TRBJ1-2; D ambiguous. This CDR3 is built from 14 residues. V lost 4 bases and J 7 bases, leaving 17 bases between the germline ends. Germline V lookup: CDR1 SGHNT, CDR2 YYREEE (reference sequence). This CDR3 is CASSVPLDLAGYTF. CDR3 sequence (DNA): TGTGCCAGCAGCGTTCCGTTGGATCTGGCTGGCTACACCTTC.

This clonotype appeared a single time. The chain employs TRBV6-5 and TRBJ2-4; D gene unclear. Germline V gene lookup returns CDR1 MNHEY and CDR2 SVGAGI. Trimming left V 0 bases short and J 0 bases short, with 9 bases between. The CDR3 sequence is 16 residues long. CDR3 DNA sequence: TGTGCCAGCAGTTACTCGGGCAGTGTAGCCAAAAACATTCAGTACTTC. Its translation: CASSYSGSVAKNIQYF.

This clonotype was detected only a few times. The chain has TRBV27 and TRBJ1-4, with 12 bases identical to TRBD1. This CDR3 is 16 amino acids long. V lost 5 bases to trimming and J lost 2 bases; unmatched junction nucleotides: 3. Germline V gene data show CDR1 as MNHEY and CDR2 as SMNVEV (reference sequence). The DNA of the CDR3 is TGTGCCAGCAGTACCGGGACAGGGGGCACTAATGAAAAACTGTTTTTT. Translation: CASSTGTGGTNEKLFF.

This sequence joins TRBV20-1 and TRBJ1-6; tentative D call: TRBD1 (6 bases). This CDR3 is 15 amino acids long. Per germline, CDR1 DFQATT and CDR2 SNEGSKA (reference sequence). Deletions cut 3 bases from V and 7 bases from J, with 16 bases between. The CDR3 bases are TGCAGTGCTAGCAGAACAGGGATGTGGAATTCACCCCTCCACTTT. Protein: CSASRTGMWNSPLHF.

CDR3 loop: CASSSTQGASSGNTIYF. The DNA of the CDR3 is TGCGCCAGCAGCAGCACTCAGGGGGCATCCTCTGGAAACACCATATATTTT. The genes are TRBV5-1 and TRBJ1-3, with 8 bases fitting TRBD1. Germline CDR1 is SGHRS and CDR2 is YFSETQ. Losses at the gene ends were 4 bases for V and 0 bases for J; bases not matched to a gene: 9. The CDR3 spans 17 residues.

This chain joins TRBV7-2 and TRBJ2-5; 11 bases are shared with TRBD2. Per germline, CDR1 SGHTA and CDR2 FQGNSA. This CDR3 has 15 residues. The V gene end was trimmed by 5 bases and the J gene end by 4 bases; junction bases not matched to a gene: 6. The CDR3 region has the DNA TGTGCCAGCAGCCCCCGGCTAGCGGGGGGAGAGACCCAGTACTTC. Protein product: CASSPRLAGGETQYF.